These T cell receptor beta chains were read from a single sample in a study of T cell responses to AZD1222 COVID-19 vaccine. Measured with immunoSEQ multiplex PCR; TCRdb has only the in-frame clones, and not every one. This table holds under 150,000 clones, 93% found once. The sample consisted of peripheral blood, taken on day 0 of AZD1222 vaccination. Receptor source: an adult in good health. Each CDR3 is given with its conserved first and last residue. A D gene is named only where the DNA matches it firmly. Some rows mark clone size as missing; the rest say once, few, many or name a class of expanded clone.

clone_size: -
v_call: TRBV7-9
j_call: TRBJ2-5
d_call: -
cdr3_nt: TGTGCCAGCAGCTTAGCTGGGTTTGAGACCCAGTACTTC
cdr3_aa: CASSLAGFETQYF

clone_size: -
v_call: TRBV23-1
j_call: TRBJ1-4
d_call: -
cdr3_nt: TGCGCCAGCAGTCTCCCCTACGGGCGGGGGAATGAAAAACTGTTTTTT
cdr3_aa: CASSLPYGRGNEKLFF

clone_size: -
v_call: TRBV28
j_call: TRBJ2-7
d_call: -
cdr3_nt: TGTGCCAGCAGACCCGACAGCTACGAGCAGTACTTC
cdr3_aa: CASRPDSYEQYF

clone_size: -
v_call: TRBV5-1
j_call: TRBJ1-2
d_call: TRBD1
cdr3_nt: TGCGCCAGCAGTGGGGGACAGTCTTATGGCTACACCTTC
cdr3_aa: CASSGGQSYGYTF

clone_size: -
v_call: TRBV5-1
j_call: TRBJ2-1
d_call: TRBD2
cdr3_nt: TGCGCCAGCAGCTTGGGACTTAGCGGGGCCCGTCCCAATGAGCAGTTCTTC
cdr3_aa: CASSLGLSGARPNEQFF

clone_size: -
v_call: TRBV3-1/TRBV3-2
j_call: TRBJ2-7
d_call: TRBD2
cdr3_nt: TGTGCCAGCAGCCGCCCTAGCGGGGTATCTAGGGAGCAGTACTTC
cdr3_aa: CASSRPSGVSREQYF

clone_size: -
v_call: TRBV2
j_call: TRBJ2-7
d_call: -
cdr3_nt: TGTGCCAGCAGTGAAACCCAGGCATCCTACGAGCAGTACTTC
cdr3_aa: CASSETQASYEQYF

clone_size: -
v_call: TRBV27
j_call: TRBJ2-2
d_call: -
cdr3_nt: TGTGCCAGCAGTGAACCGGGGCACGGGGAGCTGTTTTTT
cdr3_aa: CASSEPGHGELFF

clone_size: -
v_call: TRBV6-6
j_call: TRBJ1-3
d_call: TRBD1
cdr3_nt: TGTGCCAGCAGCCAGACAGGGGCTGGAAACACCATATATTTT
cdr3_aa: CASSQTGAGNTIYF

clone_size: -
v_call: TRBV7-9
j_call: TRBJ1-5
d_call: -
cdr3_nt: TGTGCCAGCAGCCTAAACGCGGGCGACACTCTCAATCAGCCCCAGCATTTT
cdr3_aa: CASSLNAGDTLNQPQHF

clone_size: -
v_call: TRBV4-1
j_call: TRBJ2-1
d_call: TRBD2
cdr3_nt: TGCGCCAGCAGCTCCCTACCCGGCGGGGGAGCTCCTTTGGATGAGCAGTTCTTC
cdr3_aa: CASSSLPGGGAPLDEQFF

clone_size: -
v_call: TRBV7-9
j_call: TRBJ1-1
d_call: -
cdr3_nt: TGTGCCAGCAGTCTGAACACTGAAGCTTTCTTT
cdr3_aa: CASSLNTEAFF

clone_size: -
v_call: TRBV27
j_call: TRBJ2-4
d_call: -
cdr3_nt: TGTGCCAGCAGTTTACGAGGGCAGGGGGGAGTCATTCAGTACTTC
cdr3_aa: CASSLRGQGGVIQYF

clone_size: -
v_call: TRBV6-1
j_call: TRBJ2-7
d_call: -
cdr3_nt: TGTGCCAGCAGTGAAGGAAGGGAAAGCTCCTACGAGCAGTACTTC
cdr3_aa: CASSEGRESSYEQYF

clone_size: -
v_call: TRBV28
j_call: TRBJ2-7
d_call: TRBD2
cdr3_nt: TGTGCCAGCAGTTCTACTAGCGGGAGGGCTAACGAGCAGTACTTC
cdr3_aa: CASSSTSGRANEQYF

clone_size: -
v_call: TRBV14
j_call: TRBJ2-5
d_call: TRBD2
cdr3_nt: TGTGCCAGCAGCCAAGATCCCCTAGCGGGAAAGGGGGCCCAGTACTTC
cdr3_aa: CASSQDPLAGKGAQYF

clone_size: -
v_call: TRBV28
j_call: TRBJ1-6
d_call: -
cdr3_nt: TGTGCCAGCAGTTACCCCGACAGGTTAACGACACCCCTCCACTTT
cdr3_aa: CASSYPDRLTTPLHF

clone_size: -
v_call: TRBV7-2
j_call: TRBJ1-5
d_call: -
cdr3_nt: TGTGCCAGCAGCCTTACAGGGATCGACAATCAGCCCCAGCATTTT
cdr3_aa: CASSLTGIDNQPQHF

clone_size: -
v_call: TRBV18
j_call: TRBJ1-4
d_call: -
cdr3_nt: TGTGCCAGCTCACCTGCGGGCGCAACTAATGAAAAACTGTTTTTT
cdr3_aa: CASSPAGATNEKLFF

clone_size: -
v_call: TRBV3-1/TRBV3-2
j_call: TRBJ2-7
d_call: TRBD2
cdr3_nt: TGTGCCAGCAGCCAAAAGGCGGGAGGGGCCTACGAGCAGTACTTC
cdr3_aa: CASSQKAGGAYEQYF

clone_size: -
v_call: TRBV28
j_call: TRBJ1-5
d_call: -
cdr3_nt: TGTGCCAGCAGTCTCGGAAGTGGTCAGCCCCAGCATTTT
cdr3_aa: CASSLGSGQPQHF

clone_size: -
v_call: TRBV7-7
j_call: TRBJ1-3
d_call: -
cdr3_nt: TGTGCTAGCAGCTCCAGACTCGGCTCTGGAAACACCATATATTTT
cdr3_aa: CASSSRLGSGNTIYF

clone_size: medium-sized
v_call: TRBV10-3
j_call: TRBJ1-1
d_call: TRBD1
cdr3_nt: TGTGCCATCAGTGGATCCGACAGGGGCGACACTGAAGCTTTCTTT
cdr3_aa: CAISGSDRGDTEAFF

clone_size: -
v_call: TRBV9
j_call: TRBJ2-5
d_call: TRBD2
cdr3_nt: TGTGCCAGCAGCGCGGGACTAGCGGGATCGGAGACCCAGTACTTC
cdr3_aa: CASSAGLAGSETQYF

clone_size: -
v_call: TRBV6-5
j_call: TRBJ1-2
d_call: TRBD1
cdr3_nt: TGTGCCAGCAGTTACGACGGGCCTGACAGGGCGGGGGGCTACACCTTC
cdr3_aa: CASSYDGPDRAGGYTF

clone_size: -
v_call: TRBV11-3
j_call: TRBJ2-1
d_call: -
cdr3_nt: TGTGCCAGCAGCTTTAAGGGAGCGAGCAATGAGCAGTTCTTC
cdr3_aa: CASSFKGASNEQFF

clone_size: -
v_call: TRBV5-1
j_call: TRBJ2-7
d_call: -
cdr3_nt: TGCGCCAGCAGCTTGGGGTCGGGGGAGAAGCACGAGCAGTACTTC
cdr3_aa: CASSLGSGEKHEQYF

clone_size: -
v_call: TRBV11-2
j_call: TRBJ2-1
d_call: -
cdr3_nt: TGTGCCAGCAGCTTAGTAGGTTCCTACAATGAGCAGTTCTTC
cdr3_aa: CASSLVGSYNEQFF

clone_size: -
v_call: TRBV4-1
j_call: TRBJ1-6
d_call: TRBD1
cdr3_nt: TGCGCCAGCAGCCAAGCCCCGGGACAGGGCGGTTCACCCCTCCACTTT
cdr3_aa: CASSQAPGQGGSPLHF

clone_size: -
v_call: TRBV29-1
j_call: TRBJ2-5
d_call: -
cdr3_nt: TGCAGCGTTTTGCGGGATTTAGAGACCCAGTACTTC
cdr3_aa: CSVLRDLETQYF

clone_size: -
v_call: TRBV6-5
j_call: TRBJ1-2
d_call: -
cdr3_nt: TGTGCCAGCAGTAACTTAGGACAGTTTAACTATGGCCACACCTTC
cdr3_aa: CASSNLGQFNYGHTF

clone_size: -
v_call: TRBV29-1
j_call: TRBJ2-7
d_call: -
cdr3_nt: TGCAGCGCCGCGAACGGGGGCTCCTACGAGCAGTACTTC
cdr3_aa: CSAANGGSYEQYF

clone_size: -
v_call: TRBV10-2
j_call: TRBJ2-7
d_call: -
cdr3_nt: TGCGCCACCAAGAACTCCTACGAGCAGTACTTC
cdr3_aa: CATKNSYEQYF

clone_size: -
v_call: TRBV28
j_call: TRBJ1-2
d_call: -
cdr3_nt: TGTGCCAGCAGTCTCAAGAGCGACTATGGCTACACCTTC
cdr3_aa: CASSLKSDYGYTF

clone_size: -
v_call: TRBV7-2
j_call: TRBJ1-2
d_call: TRBD1
cdr3_nt: TGTGCCAGCAGCCTTCTCGGGACAGCAATTTATGGCTACACCTTC
cdr3_aa: CASSLLGTAIYGYTF

clone_size: once
v_call: TRBV6-1
j_call: TRBJ1-2
d_call: -
cdr3_nt: TGTGCCAGCAGTGAAGCCGGCTATGGCTACACCTTC
cdr3_aa: CASSEAGYGYTF

clone_size: -
v_call: TRBV11-1
j_call: TRBJ1-5
d_call: -
cdr3_nt: TGTGCCAGCAGCTGGGACCCAAAACAGCCCCAGCATTTT
cdr3_aa: CASSWDPKQPQHF

clone_size: -
v_call: TRBV7-2
j_call: TRBJ1-2
d_call: -
cdr3_nt: TGTGCCAGCAGCCCGATACCTAACTATGGCTACACCTTC
cdr3_aa: CASSPIPNYGYTF

clone_size: once
v_call: TRBV6-5
j_call: TRBJ1-1
d_call: -
cdr3_nt: TGTGCCAGCAGTTACGAGGTAGACAGAGTGAACACTGAAGCTTTCTTT
cdr3_aa: CASSYEVDRVNTEAFF

clone_size: few
v_call: TRBV6-5
j_call: TRBJ1-1
d_call: -
cdr3_nt: TGTGCCAGCAGTTACGTGGGGCGCGACACTGAAGCTTTCTTT
cdr3_aa: CASSYVGRDTEAFF

clone_size: -
v_call: TRBV5-1
j_call: TRBJ1-2
d_call: -
cdr3_nt: TGCGCCAGCAGTAGAACCTCCGGGACCGACTATGGCTACACCTTC
cdr3_aa: CASSRTSGTDYGYTF

clone_size: -
v_call: TRBV5-4
j_call: TRBJ1-1
d_call: -
cdr3_nt: TGTGCCAGCAGCAATCAAGGGGGGGCTGAAGCTTTCTTT
cdr3_aa: CASSNQGGAEAFF

clone_size: -
v_call: TRBV9
j_call: TRBJ1-6
d_call: -
cdr3_nt: TGTGCCAGCAGCGTACAGGGGTCCTATAATTCACCCCTCCACTTT
cdr3_aa: CASSVQGSYNSPLHF

clone_size: -
v_call: TRBV30
j_call: TRBJ1-3
d_call: -
cdr3_nt: TGTGCCTGGAGTGTGGGCAATTCTGGAAACACCATATATTTT
cdr3_aa: CAWSVGNSGNTIYF

clone_size: -
v_call: TRBV2
j_call: TRBJ1-5
d_call: -
cdr3_nt: TGTGCCAGCAGTCAGCGGGGAGGGGGGAGCAATCAGCCCCAGCATTTT
cdr3_aa: CASSQRGGGSNQPQHF

clone_size: -
v_call: TRBV10-1
j_call: TRBJ1-1
d_call: -
cdr3_nt: TGCGCCAGCAGGGCGGATGGGGGAACTGAAGCTTTCTTT
cdr3_aa: CASRADGGTEAFF

clone_size: -
v_call: TRBV6-5
j_call: TRBJ1-5
d_call: -
cdr3_nt: TGTGCCAGCAGTTACATATATGGCAATCAGCCCCAGCATTTT
cdr3_aa: CASSYIYGNQPQHF

clone_size: -
v_call: TRBV11-2
j_call: TRBJ2-5
d_call: -
cdr3_nt: TGTGCCAGCAGCCAAAGGGCCGTAGAGACCCAGTACTTC
cdr3_aa: CASSQRAVETQYF

clone_size: -
v_call: TRBV24-1
j_call: TRBJ2-2
d_call: -
cdr3_nt: TGTGCCACCAGTGATTCCGGACAGCTCTTCACCGGGGAGCTGTTTTTT
cdr3_aa: CATSDSGQLFTGELFF

clone_size: -
v_call: TRBV7-2
j_call: TRBJ2-5
d_call: -
cdr3_nt: TGTGCCAGCAGCCCCAGACAGGTCTGGGGGGAGACCCAGTACTTC
cdr3_aa: CASSPRQVWGETQYF